This paragraph reports one T cell receptor beta chain. Its antigen is currently not known. No much larger clonotype is one base removed from it; base qualities were not supplied. This sample stems from a study of CD8+ T cells in alopecia areata (dated by TCRdb to about 2018). Looking at the study overall: The treated patients, all with moderate-to-severe alopecia areata, were enrolled in an open-label pilot trial of oral tofacitinib given at 5 to 10 mg twice daily. Tofacitinib was given for 6 to 18 months, followed by 6 months of follow-up off drug to assess delayed response and recurrence. RNA was obtained with the PAXgene miRNA kit for fixed scalp, the miRNeasy kit for PBMCs, and the RNeasy kit for mouse skin. Biopsies were taken from tofacitinib-treated patients at baseline and again at 4 and 24 weeks into treatment, and several of those patients also had a later scalp biopsy. Human TCRbeta sequencing covered scalp tissue and sorted CD4+ and CD8+ peripheral blood T cells from patchy and totalis/universalis alopecia areata patients and healthy controls. immunoSEQ multiplex PCR using 35 Vbeta forward primers and 13 Jbeta reverse primers was used to amplify TCRbeta CDR3 regions. In both human patients and the C3H/HeJ mouse model, the study applied high-throughput TCRbeta sequencing to look at T cell clonal expansion in alopecia areata. The SALT score, which quantifies the percentage of affected scalp surface area, was used to measure disease severity in treated patients. Scalp clonality was compared among normal scalp (n=4), patchy alopecia areata scalp (n=8), and alopecia totalis/universalis scalp (n=8).

Library generation was performed with the immunoSEQ multiplex PCR assay. RNA was extracted from all samples and reverse transcribed into cDNA, which served as template for TCR sequencing. First-strand cDNA was synthesized with SuperScript III using a 2:1 mix of oligo-dT and random hexamers. A synthetic immune receptor repertoire was used to measure amplification bias, and any remaining bias was corrected computationally. The authors' pipeline ran thus. After raw reads were preprocessed to remove errors, the CDR3 was defined following IMGT conventions as running from the conserved cysteine to phenylalanine. Clonality was computed as 1 minus the Shannon entropy, with the entropy normalized by log2 of the number of productive unique TCRs. Whether each scalp clone was CD4 or CD8 was inferred by checking scalp TCRbeta sequences against the CD4 and CD8 repertoires from sorted blood. TCRdb carries this immuneACCESS record with in-frame sequences only. Its versions omit some clonotypes, under half of them owing to an unresolved V gene in the studies checked, with the rest unexplained. D and trimming were read from the DNA, whereas the V and J calls and clone size are those reported in that table. This sample comprises about 190,000 clones, roughly three fifths of them detected only once. The ten largest clones capture approximately 1.4% of the sample.

The full study reports these points: During tofacitinib treatment, many expanded lesional clones remained in scalp and blood, and this persistence may partly explain relapse after treatment is stopped. Scalp TCR repertoire analysis is complicated because resident alphabeta T cells in normal human skin are also sequenced, whereas mouse skin is dominated by gammadelta T cells. Compared with normal scalp, lesional scalp had higher clonality and more expanded CD8+ clones, particularly in alopecia totalis/universalis, a pattern that suggests antigenic drive. Compared with mice, TCR sequences shared between patients were less clear, possibly partly because of HLA diversity across the patient population. With tofacitinib, both scalp clonality and the number of expanded CD8+ clones among the top 100 scalp clones went down significantly. Because the treated cohort was small and included a single nonresponder, larger studies are needed to assess links between baseline CD8+ expansion and response.

This specimen's treatment or condition label, interpreted: oral pan-JAK inhibitor, 5-10 mg twice daily. Lesional scalp punch biopsies and peripheral blood were collected from alopecia areata patients. PBMCs were isolated by density centrifugation and stained for CD3, CD4 and CD8, and CD4+ and CD8+ T cells were sorted on a FACSAria. This clonotype originated in a human donor with alopecia areata. The sample consisted of CD4+ T cells sorted from blood, taken around week 50, from a patient treated with tofacitinib.

The CDR3 protein sequence reads: CASSLSGPGEQYF. The sequence in DNA is TGTGCCAGCAGCTTAAGCGGACCGGGCGAGCAGTACTTC. Recombination linked TRBV11-3 to TRBJ2-7; the D segment could be TRBD2, given 5 matching bases. V is shortened by 2 bases, J by 6 bases, and the region joining them spans 11 bases. Looking up the germline V gene yields CDR1 SGHNT and CDR2 YENEEA. The CDR3 runs 13 amino acids, cysteine and phenylalanine included. Of the read, only the CDR3 DNA is kept; its 39 bases are in frame from base 1.